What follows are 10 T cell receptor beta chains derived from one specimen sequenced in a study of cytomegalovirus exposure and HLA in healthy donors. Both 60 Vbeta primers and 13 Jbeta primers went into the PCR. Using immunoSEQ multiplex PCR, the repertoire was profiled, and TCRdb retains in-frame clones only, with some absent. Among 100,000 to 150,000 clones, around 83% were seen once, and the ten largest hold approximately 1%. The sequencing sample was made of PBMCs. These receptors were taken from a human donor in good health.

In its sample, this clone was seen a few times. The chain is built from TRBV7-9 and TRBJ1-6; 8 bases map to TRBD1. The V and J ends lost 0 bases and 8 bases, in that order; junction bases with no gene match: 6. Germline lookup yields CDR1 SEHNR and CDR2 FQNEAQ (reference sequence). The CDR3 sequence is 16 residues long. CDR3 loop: CASSLAVGQGYSPLHF. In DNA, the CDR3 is TGTGCCAGCAGCTTAGCCGTCGGACAGGGTTATTCACCCCTCCACTTT.

The CDR3: CASSLSLTGRNEKLFF. The DNA of the CDR3 is TGTGCCAGCAGCTTGAGCTTGACAGGGAGGAATGAAAAACTGTTTTTT. V is TRBV11-2 and J is TRBJ1-4, with 7 bases identical to TRBD1. After removal of 3 bases from V and 5 bases from J, the junction contained 9 bases not matched to a gene. The CDR3 spans 16 residues. In germline, CDR1 is SGHAT, CDR2 FQNNGV. Full variable domain (outside the CDR3, taken from reference TRBV11-2 and TRBJ1-4): EAGVAQSPRYKIIEKRQSVAFWCNPISGHATLYWYQQILGQGPKLLIQFQNNGVVDDSQLPKDRFSAERLKGVDSTLKIQPAKLEDSAVYLCASSLSLTGRNEKLFFGSGTQLSVL.

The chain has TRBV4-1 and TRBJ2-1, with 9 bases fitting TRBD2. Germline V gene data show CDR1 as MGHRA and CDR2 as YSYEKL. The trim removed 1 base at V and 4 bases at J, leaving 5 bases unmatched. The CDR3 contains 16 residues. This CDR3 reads CASSQVIAGAYNEQFF. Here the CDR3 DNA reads TGCGCCAGCAGCCAAGTTATAGCGGGGGCTTACAATGAGCAGTTCTTC.

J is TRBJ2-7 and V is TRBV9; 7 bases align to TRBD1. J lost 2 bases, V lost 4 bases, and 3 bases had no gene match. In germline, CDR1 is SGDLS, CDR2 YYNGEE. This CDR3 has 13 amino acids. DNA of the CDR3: TGTGCCAGCAGCCCAGGGGGAACCTACGAGCAGTACTTC. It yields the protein CASSPGGTYEQYF.

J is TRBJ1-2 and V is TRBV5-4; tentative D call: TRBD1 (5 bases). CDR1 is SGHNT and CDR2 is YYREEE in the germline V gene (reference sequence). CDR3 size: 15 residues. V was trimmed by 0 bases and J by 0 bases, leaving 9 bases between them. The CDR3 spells CASSLVSRANYGYTF. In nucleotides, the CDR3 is TGTGCCAGCAGCTTGGTGTCCAGGGCTAACTATGGCTACACCTTC.

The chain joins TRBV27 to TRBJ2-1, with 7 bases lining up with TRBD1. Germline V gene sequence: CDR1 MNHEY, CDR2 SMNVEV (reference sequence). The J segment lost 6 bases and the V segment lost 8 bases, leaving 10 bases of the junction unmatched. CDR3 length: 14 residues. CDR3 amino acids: CASSPGQSTNEQFF. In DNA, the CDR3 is TGTGCCAGCTCGCCGGGACAGTCGACCAATGAGCAGTTCTTC.

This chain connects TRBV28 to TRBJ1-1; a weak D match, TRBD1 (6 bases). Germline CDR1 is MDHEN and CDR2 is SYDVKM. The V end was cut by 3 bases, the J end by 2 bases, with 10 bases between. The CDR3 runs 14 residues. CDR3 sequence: CASSFEGDNTEAFF. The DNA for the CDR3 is TGTGCCAGCAGTTTTGAGGGGGATAACACTGAAGCTTTCTTT.

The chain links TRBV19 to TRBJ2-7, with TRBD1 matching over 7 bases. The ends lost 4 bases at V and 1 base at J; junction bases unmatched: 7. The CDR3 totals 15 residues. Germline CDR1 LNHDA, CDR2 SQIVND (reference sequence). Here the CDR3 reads CASSTWDRGSYEQYF. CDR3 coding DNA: TGTGCCAGTAGTACCTGGGACAGAGGATCCTACGAGCAGTACTTC.

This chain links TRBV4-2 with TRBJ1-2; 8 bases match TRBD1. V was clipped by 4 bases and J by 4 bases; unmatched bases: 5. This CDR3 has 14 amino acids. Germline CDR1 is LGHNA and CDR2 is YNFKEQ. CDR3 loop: CASSRLGQGYGYTF. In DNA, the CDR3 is TGTGCCAGCAGCCGATTAGGACAGGGCTATGGCTACACCTTC.

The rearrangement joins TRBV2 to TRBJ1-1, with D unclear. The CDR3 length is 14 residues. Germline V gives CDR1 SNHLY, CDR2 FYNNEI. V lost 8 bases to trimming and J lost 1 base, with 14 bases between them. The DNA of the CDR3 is TGTGCCAGCCTGGCCCTAAACAGGAACACTGAAGCTTTCTTT. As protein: CASLALNRNTEAFF.